One and the same sample provided the 9 T cell receptor beta chains below, sequenced in a study of OX40 agonist ivuxolimab in advanced cancers. Method: immunoSEQ multiplex PCR; TCRdb's copy keeps in-frame clones and lacks some. In the table there are around 50,000 clones, approximately 78% of which are singletons. The input for sequencing was CD4+ or CD8+ T cells sorted from blood, taken in a trial of the OX40 agonist ivuxolimab. The receptors shown here come from an adult with an advanced solid tumor such as melanoma, head and neck, liver or kidney cancer.

The sample holds one count of this clone. The V and J genes are TRBV29-1 and TRBJ2-3; TRBD2 matches at 13 bases. J gave up 5 bases and V 0 bases, and 8 bases lay outside the gene matches. Germline V gives CDR1 SQVTM, CDR2 ANQGSEA. This CDR3 region has 17 residues. The CDR3 reads CSVEDRAGLAGVDTQYF. CDR3 sequence (DNA): TGCAGCGTTGAAGATCGGGCAGGACTAGCGGGGGTAGATACGCAGTATTTT.

The chain combines TRBV18 with TRBJ2-1; D is uncertain. The germline gives CDR1 KGHSH, CDR2 LQKENI. CDR3 length equals 13 residues. V lost 1 base and J lost 7, with 8 bases in between. The CDR3 spells CASSPQLGNEQFF. DNA for the CDR3: TGTGCCAGCTCACCACAACTTGGGAATGAGCAGTTCTTC.

The chain links TRBV7-2 to TRBJ2-5; TRBD2 aligns across 10 bases. The junction had 4 bases not matched to a gene; V was cut back by 4 bases and J by 2 bases. There are 15 residues in the CDR3. Germline CDR1 SGHTA, CDR2 FQGNSA. The CDR3 here is CASSWGTSEQETQYF. The CDR3 DNA sequence: TGTGCCAGCAGCTGGGGGACTAGCGAACAAGAGACCCAGTACTTC.

This rearrangement joins TRBV28 to TRBJ1-2; no clear D gene. The V end was cut by 3 bases, the J end by 4 bases, with 9 bases between. Germline-derived CDR1 and CDR2 are MDHEN and SYDVKM. CDR3 length: 13 residues. The CDR3 DNA reads as TGTGCCAGCAGTTTGGTAGGATTCTATGGCTACACCTTC. It is translated as CASSLVGFYGYTF.

V usage is TRBV10-3 and J usage is TRBJ1-1; TRBD1 agrees at 12 bases. The CDR3 extends over 14 amino acids. Losses at the gene ends were 6 bases for V and 6 bases for J; bases not matched to a gene: 5. Germline CDR1 and CDR2: ENHRY and SYGVKD. The CDR3 region has the DNA TGTGCCATCAGCCCCGGGACAGGGGGCCCTGAAGCTTTCTTT. Translated, it gives CAISPGTGGPEAFF.

This clone has just a few counts. The rearrangement links TRBV7-9 to TRBJ1-5; 8 bases are shared with TRBD1. Germline loops: CDR1 SEHNR, CDR2 FQNEAQ (reference sequence). V lost 3 bases to trimming and J lost 6 bases; unmatched junction nucleotides: 4. This CDR3 is built from 14 residues. This chain's CDR3 is CASSLTGETQPQHF. The CDR3 DNA is TGTGCCAGCAGCTTGACAGGGGAAACTCAGCCCCAGCATTTT. Complete variable domain (other parts from reference TRBV7-9 and TRBJ1-5): DTGVSQNPRHKITKRGQNVTFRCDPISEHNRLYWYRQTLGQGPEFLTYFQNEAQLEKSRLLSDRFSAERPKGSFSTLEIQRTEQGDSAMYLCASSLTGETQPQHFGDGTRLSIL.

The chain employs TRBV2 and TRBJ1-5; 8 bases agree with TRBD1. The CDR3 has 15 amino acids. The trim removed 6 bases at V and 2 bases at J, leaving 6 bases unmatched. Germline values: CDR1 SNHLY, CDR2 FYNNEI. The CDR3 sequence is CASSYRGQGNQPQHF. CDR3 in DNA: TGTGCCAGCAGCTACCGGGGACAGGGCAATCAGCCCCAGCATTTT. The whole variable domain, filled in from reference TRBV2 and TRBJ1-5, reads EPEVTQTPSHQVTQMGQEVILRCVPISNHLYFYWYRQILGQKVEFLVSFYNNEISEKSEIFDDQFSVERPDGSNFTLKIRSTKLEDSAMYFCASSYRGQGNQPQHFGDGTRLSIL.

This clone was recorded only once. The chain links TRBV5-4 to TRBJ2-5; 8 bases fit TRBD2. Per germline, CDR1 SGHNT and CDR2 YYREEE (reference sequence). The CDR3 runs to 17 residues. Losses at the gene ends were 3 bases for V and 0 bases for J; bases not matched to a gene: 10. CDR3 protein: CASSSEGKRGNQETQYF. CDR3 bases: TGTGCCAGCAGCTCCGAGGGAAAGCGGGGGAACCAAGAGACCCAGTACTTC.

This clone was seen once. This chain uses TRBV11-3 with TRBJ1-6; D might be TRBD1 (5 bases). Between the trimmed V and J ends, which lost 1 base and 10 bases, there was a span of 14 bases. The CDR3 spans 15 residues. Germline V gives CDR1 SGHNT, CDR2 YENEEA. In nucleotides, the CDR3 is TGTGCCAGCAGCTTAGCCCGGGACCTCGGCTCACCCCTCCACTTT. Encoded protein: CASSLARDLGSPLHF.